This TCR beta chain was sequenced during a study of T-cell reconstitution after alpha-beta-depleted transplantation in children. Library preparation (for TCRbeta) was performed with unique molecular identifiers. TCRdb re-derived calls from the PCR reads in MiXCR, one entry per CDR3 protein. The table records about 610,000 distinct CDR3 sequences, about 10% of them present only once. CDR1 is LGHNA and CDR2 is YSLEER in the germline V gene. The V end lost 0 bases, the J end lost 4 bases, and 7 bases lay between the germline ends. CDR3 size: 14 residues. This clonotype was observed many times. This chain connects TRBV4-3 to TRBJ2-1; D is undetermined. Material: PBMCs from the stem cell graft donor, obtained from the stem cell graft. The sequence came from a human donor who donated a stem cell graft to a child with acute myeloid leukemia. The CDR3 DNA reads as TGCGCCAGCAGCCAAGACTTACTATACAATGAGCAGTTCTTC. This translates into CASSQDLLYNEQFF.